These 11 T cell receptor beta chains originate from one sample sequenced in a study of PD-1 blockade in mismatch repair-deficient tumors. The repertoire was sequenced with immunoSEQ multiplex PCR; TCRdb's copy has only in-frame clones and lacks some. The table has some 110,000 clones, 65% to 80% seen once. The sample here was peripheral blood, taken just over 59 weeks after starting pembrolizumab. These receptors were collected from an adult with mismatch repair-deficient cancer.

The table lists this clone with a few counts. This rearrangement joins TRBV10-2 to TRBJ2-7; TRBD1 matches 8 bases. J lost 5 bases, V lost 8 bases, and 8 bases had no gene match. Germline lookup yields CDR1 WSHSY and CDR2 SAAADI. CDR3 length: 13 residues. As DNA, the CDR3 is TGCGCCAGCTCGAAGGACAGGGACCACGAGCAGTACTTC. Protein sequence: CASSKDRDHEQYF.

This sequence joins TRBV11-3 and TRBJ2-7, with D maybe TRBD2 (7 bases). The length of the CDR3 is 11 residues. V lost 5 bases and J 7 bases, leaving 9 bases between the germline ends. Germline CDR1 reads SGHNT; CDR2 reads YENEEA. This CDR3 is CASSEGGEQYF. For the CDR3, the DNA is TGTGCCAGCAGCGAGGGGGGGGAGCAGTACTTC.

CDR3 sequence: CASSELPGMVTEAFF. CDR3 nucleotide sequence: TGTGCCAGCAGTGAATTGCCAGGGATGGTCACTGAAGCTTTCTTT. V usage is TRBV6-1 and J usage is TRBJ1-1; perhaps TRBD1 as D (5 bases). This CDR3 has 15 residues. Germline CDR1 MNHNS, CDR2 SASEGT. Trimming pared 2 bases from V and 4 bases from J, leaving 14 bases between.

V gene TRBV28 combines with J gene TRBJ2-5, with 7 bases identical to TRBD2. J was trimmed by 4 bases and V by 6 bases; bases with no gene match: 14. Germline-derived CDR1 and CDR2 are MDHEN and SYDVKM. There are 16 residues in the CDR3. The CDR3: CASSSLVGGLPETQYF. The DNA of the CDR3 is TGTGCCAGCAGCTCCTTAGTGGGAGGGCTTCCAGAGACCCAGTACTTC.

The CDR3 DNA sequence: TGTGCCAGCAGCGCCGTTAGTTTTGAAACAGATACGCAGTATTTT. It codes for CASSAVSFETDTQYF. The chain employs TRBV7-9 and TRBJ2-3; no clear D gene. The CDR3 contains 15 residues. Germline CDR1 is SEHNR and CDR2 is FQNEAQ (reference sequence). V shed 5 bases and J shed 3 bases, with 15 bases lying between them.

This clone was detected a few times. J is TRBJ2-5 and V is TRBV5-1; maybe TRBD2 (5 bases). Germline V gives CDR1 SGHRS, CDR2 YFSETQ. The CDR3 runs 17 residues. Trimming pared 6 bases from V and 5 bases from J, leaving 26 bases between. CDR3 in amino acids: CASKREPVAYGRETQYF. In DNA form, the CDR3 reads TGCGCCAGCAAAAGGGAGCCGGTGGCCTATGGTCGGGAGACCCAGTACTTC.

The rearrangement joins TRBV6-1 to TRBJ1-2, with 8 bases that match TRBD1. With 7 bases clipped from V and 0 bases from J, the junction kept 4 bases outside the gene matches. The CDR3 extends over 14 amino acids. Germline lookup yields CDR1 MNHNS and CDR2 SASEGT. The CDR3 sequence: CASIPTGANYGYTF. CDR3 coding DNA: TGTGCCAGCATTCCGACAGGGGCTAACTATGGCTACACCTTC.

The chain carries TRBV27 and TRBJ2-2, with D perhaps TRBD2 (6 bases). Germline CDR1 is MNHEY and CDR2 is SMNVEV (reference sequence). The CDR3 has 16 residues. The V gene lost 9 bases and the J gene lost 4 bases, with 21 bases spanning the gap. In DNA, the CDR3 is TGTGCCAGTTCTAGGTCTAGCGTCTTGGTCACCGGGGAGCTGTTTTTT. Protein sequence: CASSRSSVLVTGELFF.

V and J are TRBV5-4 and TRBJ2-7; D remains ambiguous. Per the germline V gene, CDR1 is SGHNT and CDR2 is YYREEE (reference sequence). The CDR3 contains 16 residues. The germline V and J ends were trimmed by 0 bases and 2 bases, with 15 bases remaining between them. The CDR3: CASSLGGTVSAYEQYF. Here the CDR3 DNA reads TGTGCCAGCAGCTTGGGGGGAACCGTCTCCGCCTACGAGCAGTACTTC.

This clone was detected a few times. The V call is TRBV27, the J call TRBJ1-1; no clear D gene. The CDR3 contains 16 residues. Deletions cut 4 bases from V and 6 bases from J, with 21 bases between. The V gene's germline CDR1 is MNHEY and CDR2 SMNVEV (reference sequence). The CDR3 DNA follows: TGTGCCAGCAGTTCGTCTGGCAGTCTGACGGGCTCTGAAGCTTTCTTT. It yields the protein CASSSSGSLTGSEAFF.

This rearrangement joins TRBV27 to TRBJ2-5; 7 bases fit TRBD2. V lost 9 bases to trimming and J lost 14 bases; unmatched junction nucleotides: 18. The CDR3 loop spans 13 amino acids. CDR1 MNHEY and CDR2 SMNVEV come from the germline V gene (reference sequence). For the CDR3, the DNA is TGTGCCAGTCGTCCGTCGGGAGGCAGAACCAGTTACTTC. Its translation: CASRPSGGRTSYF.